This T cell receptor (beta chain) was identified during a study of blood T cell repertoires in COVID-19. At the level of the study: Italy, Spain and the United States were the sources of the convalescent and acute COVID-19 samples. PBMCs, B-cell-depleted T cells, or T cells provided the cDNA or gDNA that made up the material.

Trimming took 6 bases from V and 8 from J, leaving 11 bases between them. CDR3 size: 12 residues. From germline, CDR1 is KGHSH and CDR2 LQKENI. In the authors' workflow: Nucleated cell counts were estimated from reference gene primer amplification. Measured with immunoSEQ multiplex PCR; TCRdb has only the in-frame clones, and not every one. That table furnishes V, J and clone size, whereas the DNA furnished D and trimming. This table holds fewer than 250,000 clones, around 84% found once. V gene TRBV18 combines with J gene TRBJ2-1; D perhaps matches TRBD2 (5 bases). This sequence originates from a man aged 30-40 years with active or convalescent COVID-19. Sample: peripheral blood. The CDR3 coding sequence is TGTGCCAGCTCCTCATACGGGGATGAGCAGTTCTTC. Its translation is CASSSYGDEQFF. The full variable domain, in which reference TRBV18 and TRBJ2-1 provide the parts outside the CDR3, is NAGVMQNPRHLVRRRGQEARLRCSPMKGHSHVYWYRQLPEEGLKFMVYLQKENIIDESGMPKERFSAEFPKEGPSILRIQQVVRGDSAAYFCASSSYGDEQFFGPGTRLTVL.